These 29 T cell receptor beta chains were sequenced from one sample in a study of CD8+ T cells in alopecia areata. Once RNA had been extracted, it was reverse transcribed into cDNA to act as the sequencing template. TCRdb's copy holds only in-frame clones and misses some; the assay was immunoSEQ multiplex PCR. The repertoire consists of over 35,000 clones, with roughly 92% occurring once and the leading ten covering 15% to 20%. Treatment denoted: oral pan-JAK inhibitor, 5-10 mg twice daily. The sample in question was CD8+ T cells sorted from blood, obtained at week 24, from a patient treated with tofacitinib. All receptors come from a human donor with alopecia areata.

This clone is a singleton in its sample. The chain combines TRBV4-1 with TRBJ2-2; D possibly corresponds to TRBD2 (6 bases). CDR3 length equals 14 residues. V lost 1 base, J lost 5 bases, and 8 bases lay in between. Germline V gene sequence: CDR1 MGHRA, CDR2 YSYEKL. The CDR3 loop is CASSQGRGTGELFF. The CDR3 DNA is TGCGCCAGCAGCCAAGGCCGGGGGACCGGGGAGCTGTTTTTT.

The chain has TRBV5-1 and TRBJ2-5; 8 nucleotides line up with TRBD1. The CDR3 has 16 amino acids. After removal of 0 bases from V and 2 bases from J, the junction contained 6 bases not matched to a gene. CDR1 and CDR2 (germline): SGHRS, YFSETQ. CDR3 sequence (DNA): TGCGCCAGCAGCTTGGAGGACAGGGTTTTACAAGAGACCCAGTACTTC. Protein: CASSLEDRVLQETQYF. The variable domain in full, completed from reference TRBV5-1 and TRBJ2-5, reads KAGVTQTPRYLIKTRGQQVTLSCSPISGHRSVSWYQQTPGQGLQFLFEYFSETQRNKGNFPGRFSGRQFSNSRSEMNVSTLELGDSALYLCASSLEDRVLQETQYFGPGTRLLVL.

The chain couples TRBV19 to TRBJ2-5; no firm D call. V lost 4 bases and J 4 bases, leaving 7 bases between the germline ends. In germline, CDR1 is LNHDA, CDR2 SQIVND (reference sequence). CDR3 length equals 12 residues. The CDR3 reads CASSTHAETQYF. The CDR3 DNA follows: TGTGCCAGTAGTACTCACGCAGAGACCCAGTACTTC.

The chain employs TRBV6-5 and TRBJ2-3; 8 positions agree with TRBD2. J lost 3 bases, V lost 8 bases, and 7 bases had no gene match. Germline V gives CDR1 MNHEY, CDR2 SVGAGI. CDR3 length equals 14 residues. CDR3 nucleotide sequence: TGTGCCAGCGGACCGGGGGGGCCAACAGATACGCAGTATTTT. It specifies CASGPGGPTDTQYF.

The chain employs TRBV7-9 and TRBJ1-6; D is uncertain. Germline lookup yields CDR1 SEHNR and CDR2 FQNEAQ (reference sequence). V was cut by 3 bases and J by 7 bases, with 4 bases left in between. The CDR3 totals 12 residues. The CDR3 spells CASSFVNSPLHF. In nucleotides, the CDR3 is TGTGCCAGCAGCTTCGTAAATTCACCCCTCCACTTT.

The chain joins TRBV27 to TRBJ2-5; maybe TRBD1 (7 bases). This CDR3 is built from 15 residues. Between the trimmed V and J ends, which lost 1 base and 4 bases, there was a span of 13 bases. Germline CDR1 is MNHEY and CDR2 is SMNVEV (reference sequence). CDR3 sequence (DNA): TGTGCCAGCAGTTTATACGTCAGGGGGGCAGAGACCCAGTACTTC. It is translated as CASSLYVRGAETQYF.

The CDR3 sequence is CASSQDRAPGGHYEQYF. CDR3 in DNA: TGCGCCAGCAGCCAAGATCGGGCGCCAGGGGGCCACTACGAGCAGTACTTC. The genes are TRBV4-1 and TRBJ2-7, with 8 bases lining up with TRBD1. Germline CDR1 reads MGHRA; CDR2 reads YSYEKL. The V segment lost 0 bases and the J segment 3 bases; nucleotides outside the gene matches: 10. The CDR3 runs 17 residues.

In the case of this clone: Relative to the germline gene, one junction end is altered; a read error may explain this. The chain employs TRBV7-7 and TRBJ2-7; D may correspond to TRBD1 or TRBD2 (5 bases each). Germline V gene data show CDR1 as SSHAT and CDR2 as FNYEAQ (reference sequence). This CDR3 region has 14 residues. DNA for the CDR3: TGTGCTAGCAGCTTAAATGTGGGGGCCTACGAGCAGTACTTC. It encodes CASSLNVGAYEQYF.

J is TRBJ2-3 and V is TRBV27; D may be TRBD1 (6 bases). The V gene lost 4 bases and the J gene lost 0 bases, with 11 bases spanning the gap. Germline CDR1 reads MNHEY; CDR2 reads SMNVEV (reference sequence). The CDR3 is 15 residues long. CDR3 in amino acids: CASSWDTASTDTQYF. In DNA, the CDR3 is TGTGCCAGCAGTTGGGACACAGCGAGCACAGATACGCAGTATTTT.

This clone has just a few counts. The chain is built from TRBV4-1 and TRBJ2-7; the match to TRBD1 covers 8 bases. Per the germline V gene, CDR1 is MGHRA and CDR2 is YSYEKL. The CDR3 is 17 amino acids. V shed 4 bases, J shed 3 bases, and the junction held 14 bases outside the gene matches. The CDR3 coding sequence is TGCGCCAGCAGCCTTATCTGGGGCCGGGACAGGAGCTACGAGCAGTACTTC. Amino acid sequence: CASSLIWGRDRSYEQYF.

The chain has TRBV7-2 and TRBJ2-7; D is perhaps TRBD1 (6 bases). Germline V gene lookup returns CDR1 SGHTA and CDR2 FQGNSA. The CDR3 loop spans 14 amino acids. V was clipped by 1 base and J by 1 base, with 8 bases between them. The CDR3 DNA is TGTGCCAGCAGCTTAGTGCAGGGGTCCTACGAGCAGTACTTC. It codes for CASSLVQGSYEQYF. The whole variable domain, remainder taken from reference TRBV7-2 and TRBJ2-7, is GAGVSQSPSNKVTEKGKDVELRCDPISGHTALYWYRQSLGQGLEFLIYFQGNSAPDKSGLPSDRFSAERTGGSVSTLTIQRTQQEDSAVYLCASSLVQGSYEQYFGPGTRLTVT.

The gene calls are TRBV7-3 and TRBJ2-2, with TRBD1 as a possible D gene (6 bases). The germline V gene encodes CDR1 SGHTA and CDR2 FQGTGA. V was pared by 5 bases and J by 2 bases, with 15 bases between. The CDR3 runs to 16 residues. CDR3 in amino acids: CASSRIEGVNTGELFF. CDR3 in DNA: TGTGCCAGCAGCCGGATAGAGGGGGTTAACACCGGGGAGCTGTTTTTT.

The V call is TRBV11-2, the J call TRBJ2-3, with D tentatively TRBD1 (5 bases). Germline-derived CDR1 and CDR2 are SGHAT and FQNNGV. This CDR3 has 15 residues. Trimming removed 0 bases at V and 0 bases at J, with 7 bases between. This CDR3 reads CASSLETASTDTQYF. CDR3 DNA sequence: TGTGCCAGCAGCTTAGAGACAGCTAGCACAGATACGCAGTATTTT.

The chain carries TRBV23-1 and TRBJ2-5, with 7 bases identical to TRBD1. The J call may not be correct, given that the DNA end is closer to TRBJ2-7. TRBV23-1 is identified as an open reading frame with a role that is uncertain. CDR3 length: 20 amino acids. The CDR3 region has the DNA TGCGCCAGCAGTCAATCGGGAGACAGGGTGCGGATGGGCCTACGCTACGAGCAGTACTTC. Its translation: CASSQSGDRVRMGLRYEQYF.

This clone was picked up one time. V is TRBV7-8 and J is TRBJ2-3; 7 bases map to TRBD2. V was pared by 5 bases and J by 2 bases, with 16 bases of the junction left unmatched. The length of the CDR3 is 18 residues. Germline CDR1 and CDR2: SGHVS and FQNEAQ. The CDR3 sequence is CASSPFPRLAGATDTQYF. In DNA form, the CDR3 reads TGTGCCAGCAGCCCATTTCCCCGACTAGCAGGAGCCACAGATACGCAGTATTTT. Looking up the rest from reference TRBV7-8 and TRBJ2-3 gives the full variable domain: GAGVSQSPRYKVAKRGQDVALRCDPISGHVSLFWYQQALGQGPEFLTYFQNEAQLDKSGLPSDRFFAERPEGSVSTLKIQRTQQEDSAVYLCASSPFPRLAGATDTQYFGPGTRLTVL.

V is TRBV6-6 and J is TRBJ2-2; no firm D call. The CDR3 is 13 residues long. V was shortened by 6 bases and J by 1 base, with 6 bases between the two germline ends. The germline CDR1 and CDR2 sequences are MNHNY and SVGAGI (reference sequence). In nucleotides, the CDR3 is TGTGCCAGCAGGGACGAGAACACCGGGGAGCTGTTTTTT. It codes for CASRDENTGELFF.

The J gene is TRBJ2-7, the V gene TRBV7-2, with D uncertain. Trimming pared 6 bases from V and 0 bases from J, leaving 9 bases between. Looked up from germline, CDR1 is SGHTA and CDR2 is FQGNSA. CDR3 length: 13 residues. The CDR3, as DNA: TGTGCCAGCAGTGACCCCTCCTCCTACGAGCAGTACTTC. Its translation: CASSDPSSYEQYF.

This clone showed up just once. The chain uses TRBV30 and TRBJ2-3; TRBD1 matches 9 bases. Germline CDR1 GTSNPN, CDR2 SVGIG (reference sequence). The CDR3 is 14 amino acids. The V and J ends lost 3 bases and 3 bases, in that order; junction bases with no gene match: 4. In DNA form, the CDR3 reads TGTGCCTGGAGCCCTGGACAGGGGACAGATACGCAGTATTTT. Its protein product is CAWSPGQGTDTQYF.

This clone was recorded a few times. V usage is TRBV19 and J usage is TRBJ1-1; D not resolved. Germline lookup yields CDR1 LNHDA and CDR2 SQIVND (reference sequence). The CDR3 contains 13 residues. V gave up 7 bases and J gave up 1 base, with 10 bases separating them. CDR3 residues: CASKHAGNTEAFF. CDR3 in DNA: TGTGCCAGTAAACACGCAGGGAACACTGAAGCTTTCTTT.

This chain links TRBV29-1 with TRBJ1-1, with 8 bases aligning to TRBD1. Germline-derived CDR1 and CDR2 are SQVTM and ANQGSEA. Unmatched junction bases numbered 11, after V lost 7 bases and J lost 4 bases. The CDR3 extends over 14 amino acids. DNA for the CDR3: TGCAGCGAACTAGGGACAGGATATACCACTGAAGCTTTCTTT. Its protein is CSELGTGYTTEAFF.

This chain links TRBV6-1 with TRBJ2-6, with D possibly being TRBD1 (6 bases). The V and J ends lost 10 bases and 6 bases respectively, with 13 bases between them. Germline CDR1 reads MNHNS; CDR2 reads SASEGT. The CDR3 is 13 amino acids. DNA for the CDR3: TGTGCCACCATAGGACAGTTGGCCAACGTCCTGACTTTC. Encoded protein: CATIGQLANVLTF.

The rearrangement joins TRBV7-9 to TRBJ2-7; D call uncertain. The CDR3 loop spans 15 amino acids. V lost 4 bases and J lost 2, with 15 bases in between. Looked up from germline, CDR1 is SEHNR and CDR2 is FQNEAQ (reference sequence). The CDR3 DNA reads TGTGCCAGCAGCTCCGAGCAGGACCCTGCCTACGAGCAGTACTTC. The encoded protein is CASSSEQDPAYEQYF.

By its share, this clone is large. The genes are TRBV6-1 and TRBJ2-1, with 7 bases fitting TRBD1. Germline loops: CDR1 MNHNS, CDR2 SASEGT. CDR3 length: 16 residues. Trimming at V came to 0 bases and at J to 3 bases, leaving 5 bases not matched to a gene. The chain's CDR3 is CASSEAGTGVYNEQFF. The CDR3 bases are TGTGCCAGCAGTGAAGCAGGAACAGGGGTCTACAATGAGCAGTTCTTC.

The genes are TRBV7-2 and TRBJ2-7, with D possibly matching TRBD1 (6 bases). The V end was cut by 1 base, the J end by 3 bases, with 10 bases between. The CDR3 spans 14 residues. Germline V gives CDR1 SGHTA, CDR2 FQGNSA. The DNA for the CDR3 is TGTGCCAGCAGCTTAGGGGGGCCGGGCTACGAGCAGTACTTC. Amino acids: CASSLGGPGYEQYF.

The chain recombines TRBV28 with TRBJ2-7, with TRBD1 as a possible D gene (5 bases). The germline V gene has CDR1 MDHEN and CDR2 SYDVKM. The CDR3 has 15 residues. V lost 3 bases and J lost 1, with 13 bases in between. The CDR3 sequence: CASSFVPGKSYEQYF. DNA for the CDR3: TGTGCCAGCAGTTTTGTCCCAGGGAAGTCCTACGAGCAGTACTTC.

The chain combines TRBV27 with TRBJ1-1; D remains unclear. V was trimmed by 6 bases and J by 4 bases, leaving 6 bases between them. The CDR3 runs 11 residues. Germline CDR1 and CDR2: MNHEY and SMNVEV (reference sequence). The CDR3 reads CASRGGTEAFF. In DNA form, the CDR3 reads TGTGCCAGCAGGGGAGGCACTGAAGCTTTCTTT.

The chain uses TRBV5-4 and TRBJ2-7; D is ambiguous. Germline values: CDR1 SGHNT, CDR2 YYREEE (reference sequence). V was cut by 4 bases and J by 5 bases, with 22 bases left in between. The CDR3 is 16 amino acids. CDR3 amino acids: CASSPSPQSPLHEQYF. The DNA for the CDR3 is TGTGCCAGCAGCCCCTCCCCTCAGAGCCCACTACACGAGCAGTACTTC.

The CDR3: CASSLRGRSTYEQYF. CDR3 bases: TGTGCCAGCAGTTTAAGGGGCAGGAGCACCTACGAGCAGTACTTC. The V call is TRBV27, the J call TRBJ2-7; a possible D gene is TRBD1 (5 bases). CDR1 is MNHEY and CDR2 is SMNVEV in the germline V gene (reference sequence). V was cut by 2 bases and J by 2 bases, with 13 bases left in between. CDR3 size: 15 residues.

The chain joins TRBV29-1 to TRBJ1-1; D is unresolved. Germline CDR1 SQVTM, CDR2 ANQGSEA. This CDR3 has 16 residues. Trimming pared 0 bases from V and 0 bases from J, leaving 14 bases between. Written as DNA, the CDR3 is TGCAGCGTTGAAGAATCGGGCGGACTCTTGAACACTGAAGCTTTCTTT. This encodes CSVEESGGLLNTEAFF.